This passage covers 15 T cell receptor beta chains from one sample sequenced in a study of glioma-infiltrating T cells. Using RNA template, CDR3s of TCR alpha and beta were amplified with iRepertoire arm-PCR. TCRdb redid the calling of the multiplex PCR reads with MiXCR, one entry per CDR3 protein. The sample comprises 110,000 or so distinct CDR3 sequences, 25% to 30% of which are singletons, and 35% rests with the top ten. Sequencing input: glioma tissue, nonneoplastic brain tissue, or PBMCs (not recorded which). The receptors here all came from a human donor with low-grade glioma or glioblastoma, undergoing nonglioma brain surgery, or in good health (not recorded which).

To note about this clonotype: A read error may be the cause here, since a much bigger clone is one base away. This sequence joins TRBV4-3 and TRBJ2-1; the D gene is possibly TRBD2 (5 bases). V was cut by 4 bases and J by 7 bases, with 20 bases left in between. Germline CDR1 and CDR2: LGHNA and YSLEER. The CDR3 length is 16 residues. CDR3 coding DNA: TGCGCCAGCAGCCGAGTAGCGAGAAGGCGAGGGAATGAGCAGTTCTTC. It specifies CASSRVARRRGNEQFF.

This clonotype occurred a few times. This rearrangement joins TRBV5-1 to TRBJ1-2; D gene unclear. CDR1 SGHRS and CDR2 YFSETQ come from the germline V gene. The CDR3 sequence is 14 residues long. V gave up 4 bases and J gave up 0 bases, with 10 bases separating them. The CDR3 region is CASSLDRANYGYTF. The DNA for the CDR3 is TGCGCCAGCAGCCTCGACCGGGCTAACTATGGCTACACCTTC.

Turning to this clonotype: The germline gene is not matched at one end of the junction; a read error may be the cause. The rearrangement uses TRBV24-1 and TRBJ2-1; TRBD2 matches 9 bases. The germline gives CDR1 KGHDR, CDR2 SFDVKD. This CDR3 comprises 17 residues. CDR3 in amino acids: CAASDLKSGRKRNEQFF. CDR3 DNA sequence: TGTGCCGCCAGTGATTTGAAGAGCGGGAGGAAACGCAATGAGCAGTTCTTC.

This clonotype was observed at least ten times. V gene TRBV7-9 combines with J gene TRBJ1-1; tentatively, D is TRBD1 (5 bases). Germline loops: CDR1 SEHNR, CDR2 FQNEAQ (reference sequence). The CDR3 length is 16 residues. V dropped 1 base and J dropped 5 bases, with 17 bases sitting between them. This CDR3 is CASSLEVGREWTEAFF. CDR3 nucleotides: TGTGCCAGCAGCTTAGAAGTTGGCAGGGAGTGGACTGAAGCTTTCTTT.

To note about this clonotype: This may arise from a read error, as a much more abundant clone is one base away. In DNA form, the CDR3 reads TGTGCCAGCAGCTCGGACTTGGGACTCGGTAGAGAGGCCCAGTACTTC. Amino acids: CASSSDLGLGREAQYF. The chain combines TRBV7-3 with TRBJ2-5; TRBD2 is a possible D gene (6 bases). This CDR3 region has 16 residues. Germline lookup yields CDR1 SGHTA and CDR2 FQGTGA.

To note about this clonotype: Given a much more abundant clone one base away, this may be a read error. The gene calls are TRBV12-3 or TRBV12-4 and TRBJ2-5; 7 nucleotides agree with TRBD1. This CDR3 is 13 amino acids long. The CDR3 DNA follows: TGTGCCAGCATGGGACAGCTACAAGAGATCCAGTACTTC. Its protein product is CASMGQLQEIQYF.

In this sample, this clonotype turned up many times. The chain employs TRBV25-1 and TRBJ1-5, with a weak D call TRBD1 (5 bases). With 3 bases removed from V and 3 bases from J, the gap between germline ends came to 12 bases. The germline CDR1 and CDR2 sequences are MGHDK and SYGVNS. CDR3 length: 15 residues. CDR3 protein: CASSEGGALNQPQHF. The CDR3 coding sequence is TGTGCCAGCAGTGAGGGTGGGGCTCTCAATCAGCCCCAGCATTTT.

The chain carries TRBV20-1 and TRBJ1-5, with unresolved D. The CDR3 is 13 amino acids. Germline loops: CDR1 DFQATT, CDR2 SNEGSKA (reference sequence). V was shortened by 5 bases and J by 11 bases, with 19 bases between the two germline ends. Written as DNA, the CDR3 is TGCAGTGCTGTCGACACGGGGAAAGAGACCCAGCATTTT. Residues: CSAVDTGKETQHF.

The table lists this clonotype with many counts. The V call is TRBV28, the J call TRBJ2-5; 11 positions agree with TRBD1. Germline V lookup: CDR1 MDHEN, CDR2 SYDVKM. The CDR3 has 14 residues. J lost 8 bases, V lost 4 bases, and 6 bases had no gene match. This CDR3 is CASSYADRGRTQYF. The CDR3 DNA reads as TGTGCCAGCAGTTATGCGGACAGGGGGCGAACCCAGTACTTC.

At least ten counts were recorded for this clonotype. This rearrangement joins TRBV14 to TRBJ2-5; D may correspond to TRBD1 or TRBD2 (5 bases each). The length of the CDR3 is 15 residues. The germline V and J ends were trimmed by 2 bases and 1 base, with 11 bases remaining between them. The V gene's germline CDR1 is SGHDN and CDR2 FVKESK. In DNA form, the CDR3 reads TGTGCCAGCAGCCAATCCTTGGGACCCCAAGAGACCCAGTACTTC. It encodes CASSQSLGPQETQYF.

The chain recombines TRBV5-1 with TRBJ1-3; maybe TRBD1 (5 bases). V was shortened by 4 bases and J by 0 bases, with 11 bases between the two germline ends. CDR3 size: 15 residues. The V gene's germline CDR1 is SGHRS and CDR2 YFSETQ. This CDR3 reads CASSGGTPSGNTIYF. The CDR3 bases are TGCGCCAGCAGCGGAGGGACTCCCTCTGGAAACACCATATATTTT.

This clonotype has at least ten counts. The chain links TRBV7-9 to TRBJ1-1, with D unclear. The V end was cut by 1 base, the J end by 9 bases, with 15 bases between. CDR3 length equals 14 residues. Germline V gene data show CDR1 as SEHNR and CDR2 as FQNEAQ (reference sequence). CDR3 in amino acids: CASSLVGLSVKAFF. The CDR3, as DNA: TGTGCCAGCAGCTTAGTAGGCTTGTCCGTGAAAGCTTTCTTT.

The table lists this clonotype with many counts. This chain joins TRBV15 and TRBJ2-7; 8 bases align to TRBD2. The germline gives CDR1 LNHNV, CDR2 YYDKDF (reference sequence). The CDR3 runs 15 residues. The V and J ends lost 1 base and 0 bases, in that order; junction bases with no gene match: 2. This chain's CDR3 is CATSRVGLDSYEQYF. CDR3 sequence (DNA): TGTGCCACCAGCAGAGTGGGACTAGACTCCTACGAGCAGTACTTC.

This clonotype was detected ten times or more. The chain links TRBV4-1 to TRBJ1-5; 7 bases agree with TRBD1. In germline, CDR1 is MGHRA, CDR2 YSYEKL. This CDR3 has 14 residues. Germline trimming cut 5 bases from V and 7 bases from J; bases unmatched to any gene: 8. The CDR3 DNA reads TGCGCCAGCAGCGCAACAGGGGAGAGGCAGCCCCAGCATTTT. The encoded protein is CASSATGERQPQHF.

On this clonotype itself: The junction does not match germline at one end; this may be a read error. The CDR3 coding sequence is TGTGCCAGCAGTTACACGACAGGCAGCTCCTACGCGCAGTACTTC. This translates into CASSYTTGSSYAQYF. The chain employs TRBV6-6 and TRBJ2-7, with D maybe TRBD1 (6 bases). The CDR3 extends over 15 amino acids. Germline V gene lookup returns CDR1 MNHNY and CDR2 SVGAGI (reference sequence).